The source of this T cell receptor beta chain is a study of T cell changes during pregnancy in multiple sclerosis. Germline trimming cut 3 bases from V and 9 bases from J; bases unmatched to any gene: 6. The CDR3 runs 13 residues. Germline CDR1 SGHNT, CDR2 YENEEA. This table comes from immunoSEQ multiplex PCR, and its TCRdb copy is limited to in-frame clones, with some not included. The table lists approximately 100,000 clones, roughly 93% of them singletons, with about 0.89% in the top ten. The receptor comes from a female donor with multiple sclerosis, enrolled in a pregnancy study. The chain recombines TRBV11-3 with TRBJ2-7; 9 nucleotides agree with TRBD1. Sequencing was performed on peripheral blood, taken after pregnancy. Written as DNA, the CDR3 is TGTGCCAGCAGCTTCGGGGAGACAGGGGGGCAGTACTTC. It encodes CASSFGETGGQYF.